This T cell receptor (beta chain) comes out of a study of blood T cell repertoires in COVID-19 (dated by TCRdb to the early 2020s). Describing the broader study: Samples covering the acute and convalescent phases of COVID-19 were provided by collaborators in the United States, Italy and Spain. The material from the prospective study consisted of cDNA or gDNA derived from T cells, B-cell-depleted T cells, or PBMCs. Subjects who had been exposed to COVID-19, were actively infected with it, or had recovered from it provided the deeply sampled blood TCRbeta repertoires that made up the dataset. The repertoires were released in a freely available public database intended as a resource for research on the immune response to SARS-CoV-2. The samples were drawn from two sources: the first 160 participants of the ongoing ImmuneRACE study, and fewer than 1,500 subjects contributed by 6 global collaborators. The sample metadata nearly always contained a de-identified subject ID, COVID-19 status, age in years and sex. Where available, HLA class I and class II types were obtained from metadata supplied by the sample provider rather than from assay-based typing.

What the authors observed across the whole study: How much clinical and demographic metadata was included differed by source and by participant, and the metadata was provided uncurated.

In the case of this clone: No antigen is known for it. No quality values exist for individual bases; no much larger clone is one base distant.

The collaborating institutions used their own protocols to collect whole blood in K2EDTA tubes. For TCRbeta analysis, collaborators shipped samples as frozen whole blood, isolated PBMCs, or DNA extracted from either of those sample types. The immunoSEQ Assay, a bias-controlled multiplex PCR, was used to amplify TCRbeta CDR3 regions from genomic DNA. The authors processed their data as follows. The number of nucleated cells in each sample was estimated from the amplification of reference gene primers within the assay. To quantify the absolute abundance of each unique TCRbeta CDR3 rearrangement, sequence reads were collapsed and filtered. Productive Simpson clonality was computed per sample as the square root of Simpson's diversity index over productive rearrangements. This immuneACCESS table, as held by TCRdb, lists in-frame sequences with V and J called but not all clones. Of the missing ones, under half trace to an unresolved V gene in checked studies; the others have no known cause. The D gene and trimming were derived from the DNA, and the V and J assignments and clone size from that table. Across this sample there are about 99,000 clones, with around 90% seen only once. The leading ten clones occupy just over 3% of the sample.

The CDR3, from cysteine to phenylalanine, totals 15 residues. Only the CDR3 DNA stays, 45 bases, in frame from base 1. CDR1 and CDR2 (ENHRY, SYGVKD) derive from the germline V gene. The V and J ends are trimmed by 1 base and 6 bases, leaving 12 bases between them. This sequence originates from a man aged 45 to 65 in a cohort sampled during active COVID-19. The sample was peripheral blood. The V gene is TRBV10-3 and the J gene is TRBJ1-4; the D region possibly corresponds to TRBD1 (5 bases align). The nucleotide sequence is given as TGTGCCATCAGTGAGTGGGCAGGGAAGGATGAAAAACTGTTTTTT. This translates into CAISEWAGKDEKLFF.